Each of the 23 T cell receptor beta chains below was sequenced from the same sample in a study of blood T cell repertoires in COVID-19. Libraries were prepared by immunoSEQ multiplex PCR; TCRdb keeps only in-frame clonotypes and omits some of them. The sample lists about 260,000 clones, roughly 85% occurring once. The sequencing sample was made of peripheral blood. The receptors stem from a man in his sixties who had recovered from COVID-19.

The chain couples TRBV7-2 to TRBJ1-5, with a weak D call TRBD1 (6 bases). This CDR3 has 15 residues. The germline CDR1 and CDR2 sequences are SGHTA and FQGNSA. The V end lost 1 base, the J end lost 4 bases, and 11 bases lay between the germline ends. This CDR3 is CASSLGRGGNQPQHF. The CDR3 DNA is TGTGCCAGCAGCTTAGGCAGGGGTGGAAATCAGCCCCAGCATTTT.

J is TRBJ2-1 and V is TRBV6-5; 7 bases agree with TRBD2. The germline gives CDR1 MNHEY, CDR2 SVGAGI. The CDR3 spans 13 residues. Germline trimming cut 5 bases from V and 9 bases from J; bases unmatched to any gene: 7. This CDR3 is CASSIVSGREQFF. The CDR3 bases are TGTGCCAGCAGTATAGTTAGCGGGCGTGAGCAGTTCTTC.

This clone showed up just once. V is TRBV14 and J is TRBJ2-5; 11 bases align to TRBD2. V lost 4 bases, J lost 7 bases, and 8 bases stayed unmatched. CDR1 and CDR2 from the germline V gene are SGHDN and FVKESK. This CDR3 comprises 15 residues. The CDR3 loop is CASSRETSGIGTQYF. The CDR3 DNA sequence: TGTGCCAGCAGCCGCGAGACTAGCGGGATCGGGACCCAGTACTTC.

The CDR3 protein is CASSQDMTRNEQFF. For the CDR3, the DNA is TGCGCCAGCAGCCAAGATATGACGCGGAATGAGCAGTTCTTC. The V and J genes are TRBV4-1 and TRBJ2-1; D ambiguous. CDR3 size: 14 residues. Trimming took 0 bases from V and 7 from J, leaving 10 bases between them. Germline CDR1 and CDR2: MGHRA and YSYEKL.

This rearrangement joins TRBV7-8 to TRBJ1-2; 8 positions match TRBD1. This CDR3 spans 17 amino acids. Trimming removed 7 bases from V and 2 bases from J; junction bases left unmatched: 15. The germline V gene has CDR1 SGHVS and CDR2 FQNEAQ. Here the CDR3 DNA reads TGTGCCAGCAATCCTCTACGGACAGGGCGGGGGAACTATGGCTACACCTTC. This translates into CASNPLRTGRGNYGYTF. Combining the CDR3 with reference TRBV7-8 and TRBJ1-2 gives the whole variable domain GAGVSQSPRYKVAKRGQDVALRCDPISGHVSLFWYQQALGQGPEFLTYFQNEAQLDKSGLPSDRFFAERPEGSVSTLKIQRTQQEDSAVYLCASNPLRTGRGNYGYTFGSGTRLTVV.

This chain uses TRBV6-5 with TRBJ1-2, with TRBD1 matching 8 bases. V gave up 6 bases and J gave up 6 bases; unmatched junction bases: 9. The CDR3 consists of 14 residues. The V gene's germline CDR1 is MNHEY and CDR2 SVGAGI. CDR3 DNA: TGTGCCAGCAGCTCCCCCCGGGGACAGGATGGCTACACCTTC. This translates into CASSSPRGQDGYTF.

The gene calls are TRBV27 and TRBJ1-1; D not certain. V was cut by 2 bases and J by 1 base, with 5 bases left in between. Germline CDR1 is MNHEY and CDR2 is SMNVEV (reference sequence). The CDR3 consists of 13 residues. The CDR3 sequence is CASSLTGNTEAFF. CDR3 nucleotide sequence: TGTGCCAGCAGTTTAACGGGGAACACTGAAGCTTTCTTT.

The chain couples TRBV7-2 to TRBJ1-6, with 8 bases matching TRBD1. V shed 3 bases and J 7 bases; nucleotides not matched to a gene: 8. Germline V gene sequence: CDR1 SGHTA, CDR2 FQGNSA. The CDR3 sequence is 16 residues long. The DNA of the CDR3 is TGTGCCAGCAGCTTCTCGTGGACAGGGACCAATTCACCCCTCCACTTT. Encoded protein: CASSFSWTGTNSPLHF.

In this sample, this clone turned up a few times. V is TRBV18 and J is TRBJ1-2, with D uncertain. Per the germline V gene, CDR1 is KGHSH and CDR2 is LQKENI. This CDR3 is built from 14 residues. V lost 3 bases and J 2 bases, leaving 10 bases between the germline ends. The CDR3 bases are TGTGCCAGCTCACCGATCCGGGAGAACTATGGCTACACCTTC. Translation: CASSPIRENYGYTF. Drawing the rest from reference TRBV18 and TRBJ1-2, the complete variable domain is NAGVMQNPRHLVRRRGQEARLRCSPMKGHSHVYWYRQLPEEGLKFMVYLQKENIIDESGMPKERFSAEFPKEGPSILRIQQVVRGDSAAYFCASSPIRENYGYTFGSGTRLTVV.

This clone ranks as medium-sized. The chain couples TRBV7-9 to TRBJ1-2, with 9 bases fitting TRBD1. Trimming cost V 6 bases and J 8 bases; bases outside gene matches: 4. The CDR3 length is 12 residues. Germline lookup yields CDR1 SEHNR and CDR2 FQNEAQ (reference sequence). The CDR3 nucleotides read TGTGCCAGCAGGGGGGGACAGGGAGGCTACACCTTC. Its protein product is CASRGGQGGYTF. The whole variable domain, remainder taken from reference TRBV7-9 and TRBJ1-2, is DTGVSQNPRHKITKRGQNVTFRCDPISEHNRLYWYRQTLGQGPEFLTYFQNEAQLEKSRLLSDRFSAERPKGSFSTLEIQRTEQGDSAMYLCASRGGQGGYTFGSGTRLTVV.

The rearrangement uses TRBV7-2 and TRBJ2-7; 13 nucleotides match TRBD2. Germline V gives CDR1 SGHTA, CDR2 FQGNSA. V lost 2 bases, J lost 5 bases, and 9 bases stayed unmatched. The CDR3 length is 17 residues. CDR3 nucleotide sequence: TGTGCCAGCAGCTTAACTAGCGGGAGGGGTGGATTCCACGAGCAGTACTTC. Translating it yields CASSLTSGRGGFHEQYF.

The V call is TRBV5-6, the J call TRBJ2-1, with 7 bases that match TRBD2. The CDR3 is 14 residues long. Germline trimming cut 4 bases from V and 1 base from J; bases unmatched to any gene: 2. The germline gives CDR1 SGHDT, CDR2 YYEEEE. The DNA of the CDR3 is TGTGCCAGCAGCCGGGGGGTGTCCTACAATGAGCAGTTCTTC. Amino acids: CASSRGVSYNEQFF.

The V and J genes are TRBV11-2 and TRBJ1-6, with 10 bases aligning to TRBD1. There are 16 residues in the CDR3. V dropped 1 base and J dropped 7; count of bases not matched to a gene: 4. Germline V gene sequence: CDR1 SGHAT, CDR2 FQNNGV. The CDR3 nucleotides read TGTGCCAGCAGCTTAGTTGGGGGACAGGGGAATTCACCCCTCCACTTT. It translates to CASSLVGGQGNSPLHF.

The CDR3 region is CAWSRRENLRETQYF. The CDR3 DNA reads TGTGCCTGGAGTCGGAGGGAGAACCTTCGAGAGACCCAGTACTTC. This sequence joins TRBV30 and TRBJ2-5, with a tentative D call TRBD2 (6 bases). In germline, CDR1 is GTSNPN, CDR2 SVGIG (reference sequence). The CDR3 contains 15 residues. V was clipped by 2 bases and J by 4 bases, with 17 bases between them.

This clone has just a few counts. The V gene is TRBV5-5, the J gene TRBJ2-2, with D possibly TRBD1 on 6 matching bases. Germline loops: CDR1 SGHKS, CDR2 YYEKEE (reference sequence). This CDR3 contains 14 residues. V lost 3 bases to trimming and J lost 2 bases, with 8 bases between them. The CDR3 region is CASSSRGNTGELFF. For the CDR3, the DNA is TGTGCCAGCAGCTCCAGGGGTAACACCGGGGAGCTGTTTTTT.

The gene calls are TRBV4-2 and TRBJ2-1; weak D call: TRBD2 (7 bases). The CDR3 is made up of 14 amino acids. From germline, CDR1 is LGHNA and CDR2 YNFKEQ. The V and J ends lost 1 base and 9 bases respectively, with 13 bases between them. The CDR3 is CASSQVGGAPEQFF. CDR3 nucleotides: TGTGCCAGCAGCCAAGTGGGGGGGGCCCCTGAGCAGTTCTTC.

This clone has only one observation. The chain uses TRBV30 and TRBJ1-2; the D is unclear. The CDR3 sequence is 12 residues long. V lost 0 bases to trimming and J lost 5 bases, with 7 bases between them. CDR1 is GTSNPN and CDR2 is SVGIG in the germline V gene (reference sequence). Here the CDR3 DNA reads TGTGCCTGGAGTGTAGGAGCTTATGGCTACACCTTC. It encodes CAWSVGAYGYTF.

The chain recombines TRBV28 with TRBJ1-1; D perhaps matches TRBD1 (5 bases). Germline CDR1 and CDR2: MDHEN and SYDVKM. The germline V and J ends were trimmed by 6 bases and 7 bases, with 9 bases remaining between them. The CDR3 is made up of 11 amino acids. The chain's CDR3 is CASRGLSEAFF. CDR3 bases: TGTGCCAGCAGGGGGCTGAGTGAAGCTTTCTTT.

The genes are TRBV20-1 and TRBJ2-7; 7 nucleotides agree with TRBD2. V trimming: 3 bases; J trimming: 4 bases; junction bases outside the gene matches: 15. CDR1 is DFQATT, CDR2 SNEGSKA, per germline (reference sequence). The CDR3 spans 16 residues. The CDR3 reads CSASGGEDGFRYEQYF. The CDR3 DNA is TGCAGTGCTAGTGGGGGGGAGGACGGTTTTCGGTACGAGCAGTACTTC.

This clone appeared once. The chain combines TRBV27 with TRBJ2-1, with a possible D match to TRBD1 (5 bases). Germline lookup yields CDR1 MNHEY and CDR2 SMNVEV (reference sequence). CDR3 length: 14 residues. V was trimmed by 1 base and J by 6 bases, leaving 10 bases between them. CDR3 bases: TGTGCCAGCAGTTTATTCGCAGGGTCCAATGAGCAGTTCTTC. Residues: CASSLFAGSNEQFF.

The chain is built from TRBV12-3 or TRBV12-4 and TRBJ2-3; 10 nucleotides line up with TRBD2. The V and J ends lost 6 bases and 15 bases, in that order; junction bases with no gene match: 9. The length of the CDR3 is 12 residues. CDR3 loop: CASSMKRGGRYF. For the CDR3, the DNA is TGTGCCAGCAGCATGAAGCGGGGGGGCCGTTATTTT.

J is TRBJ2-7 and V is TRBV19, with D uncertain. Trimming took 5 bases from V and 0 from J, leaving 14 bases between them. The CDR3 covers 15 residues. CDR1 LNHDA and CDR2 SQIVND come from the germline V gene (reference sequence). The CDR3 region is CASSSHSQSSYEQYF. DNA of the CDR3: TGTGCCAGTAGTTCCCACAGCCAAAGCTCCTACGAGCAGTACTTC.

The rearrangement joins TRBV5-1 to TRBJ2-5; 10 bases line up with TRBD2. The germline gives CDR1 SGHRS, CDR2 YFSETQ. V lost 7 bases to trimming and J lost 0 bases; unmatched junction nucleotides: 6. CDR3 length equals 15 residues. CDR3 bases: TGCGCCAGCGGCACTAGCGGGATTTACCAAGAGACCCAGTACTTC. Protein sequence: CASGTSGIYQETQYF.